The sequence of this T cell receptor (beta chain) was determined in a study of OX40 agonist ivuxolimab in advanced cancers. Only in-frame clones appear in the TCRdb table, and some are missing; sequencing was by immunoSEQ multiplex PCR. The repertoire holds tens of thousands of clones, roughly 87% seen once, with about 1.8% in the top ten. Study results and caveats: There were, on average, more expanded clones in CD8+ T cells than in CD4+. Some of the nonresponding patients also showed low levels of normalized T-cell clonal expansion.

A word on this clone: Its matching antigen is unknown.

CDR1 and CDR2 from the germline V gene are SNHLY and FYNNEI. The CDR3 is 16 amino acids. The junction had 4 bases not matched to a gene; V was cut back by 2 bases and J by 2 bases. The sample consisted of CD4+ or CD8+ T cells sorted from blood, taken in a trial of the OX40 agonist ivuxolimab. This chain uses TRBV2 with TRBJ2-2; 8 bases fit TRBD1. The source of this sequence is an adult with an advanced solid tumor such as melanoma, head and neck, liver or kidney cancer. The CDR3 sequence: CASSEQGALNTGELFF. CDR3 nucleotide sequence: TGTGCCAGCAGTGAACAGGGGGCACTAAACACCGGGGAGCTGTTTTTT.